Sequencing of this TCR beta chain was carried out in a study of CD8 T cell repertoires and HIV-1 epitope variants. Regarding this clone: Its specificity is unknown.

The CDR3 contains 12 residues. Trimming took 3 bases from V and 1 from J, leaving 5 bases between them. Per the germline V gene, CDR1 is SGHRS and CDR2 is YFSETQ. The method was immunoSEQ multiplex PCR; TCRdb's version includes in-frame clones alone and lacks a portion of them. In the table there are about 1,200 clones, less than 75% of which are singletons. This receptor was identified in a male donor with HIV. The sample consisted of cultured CD8+ T cells derived from PBMCs. This chain links TRBV5-1 with TRBJ2-7, with D perhaps matching TRBD1 or TRBD2 (5 bases each). In nucleotides, the CDR3 is TGCGCCAGCAGCTGGGGGTCCTACGAGCAGTACTTC. This sequence encodes CASSWGSYEQYF.